This TCR beta chain was documented in a study of naive and memory T cell subsets. Both TRBC1 and TRBC2 were covered by a beta constant-region primer of two equimolar oligonucleotides. The ligated cDNA underwent four PCR rounds using SP2 and nested alpha and beta constant-region primers. A 12-nucleotide UMI and the SP2 primer were added to the cDNA 3' end by oligonucleotide ligation. TCRdb re-derived calls from the UMI-ligation and nested PCR reads in MiXCR, one entry per CDR3 protein. The sample carries roughly 80,000 distinct CDR3 sequences, roughly 9.3% recorded once. Findings and limits, study-wide: Between naive and memory subsets, TCR abundance power law exponents differed. From naive to CM, EM and EMRA, diversity decreased and Gini increased.

V lost 5 bases, J lost 6 bases, and 10 bases stayed unmatched. Germline V gene data show CDR1 as SSHAT and CDR2 as FNYEAQ (reference sequence). The CDR3 has 15 residues. CD4 T cells were positively selected, then CD8 T cells from the CD4-negative fraction. With regard to this clonotype: Its antigen is as yet unknown.

What was sequenced was naive CD8+ T cells from blood. This TCR was recovered from a human donor in good health. The chain uses TRBV7-7 and TRBJ2-1; 7 bases are shared with TRBD2. Here the CDR3 reads CASSERGLEGNEQFF. The CDR3 region has the DNA TGTGCCAGCAGCGAAAGAGGACTAGAAGGCAATGAGCAGTTCTTC.